This note documents a single T cell receptor beta chain sequence. The sample belongs to a study of CD8+CD57+ T cells in acquired aplastic anemia. The CDR3 has 13 amino acids. Germline loops: CDR1 ENHRY, CDR2 SYGVKD. The V gene lost 7 bases and the J gene lost 0 bases, with 7 bases spanning the gap. It was genomic DNA that served as the template for profiling TCR beta VDJ and CDR3. TCRdb re-analysed the reads in MiXCR, keeping a single row per CDR3 protein. The sample records 95,000 to 150,000 distinct CDR3 sequences, 50% to 70% being singletons. For sequencing, patients were chosen who had shown expansion of CD8+CD57+ cells by flow cytometry.

This clonotype originated in a human donor with aplastic anemia. Sequencing input: sorted CD4+, CD8+, or CD8+CD57+ T cells (not recorded which) from PBMCs. The chain carries TRBV10-3 and TRBJ1-3, with D hard to call. This CDR3 is CAITESSGNTIYF. The CDR3 region has the DNA TGTGCCATCACCGAGAGCTCTGGAAACACCATATATTTT.